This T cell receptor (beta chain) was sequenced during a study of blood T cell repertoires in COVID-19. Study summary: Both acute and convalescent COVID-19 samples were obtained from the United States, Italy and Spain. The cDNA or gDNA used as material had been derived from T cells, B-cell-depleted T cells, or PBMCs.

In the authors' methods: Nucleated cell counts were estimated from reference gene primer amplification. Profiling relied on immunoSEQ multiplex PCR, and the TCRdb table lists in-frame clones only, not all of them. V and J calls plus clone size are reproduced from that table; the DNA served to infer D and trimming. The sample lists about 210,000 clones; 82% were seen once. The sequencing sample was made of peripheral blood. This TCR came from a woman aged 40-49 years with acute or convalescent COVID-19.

This chain's CDR3 is CATSDSPGQGTDTQYF. CDR3 sequence (DNA): TGTGCCACCAGTGACAGTCCGGGACAGGGCACAGATACGCAGTATTTT. The rearrangement uses TRBV24-1 and TRBJ2-3; 8 bases are shared with TRBD1. Per germline, CDR1 KGHDR and CDR2 SFDVKD. Germline trimming cut 4 bases from V and 1 base from J; bases unmatched to any gene: 6. The CDR3 has 16 residues.